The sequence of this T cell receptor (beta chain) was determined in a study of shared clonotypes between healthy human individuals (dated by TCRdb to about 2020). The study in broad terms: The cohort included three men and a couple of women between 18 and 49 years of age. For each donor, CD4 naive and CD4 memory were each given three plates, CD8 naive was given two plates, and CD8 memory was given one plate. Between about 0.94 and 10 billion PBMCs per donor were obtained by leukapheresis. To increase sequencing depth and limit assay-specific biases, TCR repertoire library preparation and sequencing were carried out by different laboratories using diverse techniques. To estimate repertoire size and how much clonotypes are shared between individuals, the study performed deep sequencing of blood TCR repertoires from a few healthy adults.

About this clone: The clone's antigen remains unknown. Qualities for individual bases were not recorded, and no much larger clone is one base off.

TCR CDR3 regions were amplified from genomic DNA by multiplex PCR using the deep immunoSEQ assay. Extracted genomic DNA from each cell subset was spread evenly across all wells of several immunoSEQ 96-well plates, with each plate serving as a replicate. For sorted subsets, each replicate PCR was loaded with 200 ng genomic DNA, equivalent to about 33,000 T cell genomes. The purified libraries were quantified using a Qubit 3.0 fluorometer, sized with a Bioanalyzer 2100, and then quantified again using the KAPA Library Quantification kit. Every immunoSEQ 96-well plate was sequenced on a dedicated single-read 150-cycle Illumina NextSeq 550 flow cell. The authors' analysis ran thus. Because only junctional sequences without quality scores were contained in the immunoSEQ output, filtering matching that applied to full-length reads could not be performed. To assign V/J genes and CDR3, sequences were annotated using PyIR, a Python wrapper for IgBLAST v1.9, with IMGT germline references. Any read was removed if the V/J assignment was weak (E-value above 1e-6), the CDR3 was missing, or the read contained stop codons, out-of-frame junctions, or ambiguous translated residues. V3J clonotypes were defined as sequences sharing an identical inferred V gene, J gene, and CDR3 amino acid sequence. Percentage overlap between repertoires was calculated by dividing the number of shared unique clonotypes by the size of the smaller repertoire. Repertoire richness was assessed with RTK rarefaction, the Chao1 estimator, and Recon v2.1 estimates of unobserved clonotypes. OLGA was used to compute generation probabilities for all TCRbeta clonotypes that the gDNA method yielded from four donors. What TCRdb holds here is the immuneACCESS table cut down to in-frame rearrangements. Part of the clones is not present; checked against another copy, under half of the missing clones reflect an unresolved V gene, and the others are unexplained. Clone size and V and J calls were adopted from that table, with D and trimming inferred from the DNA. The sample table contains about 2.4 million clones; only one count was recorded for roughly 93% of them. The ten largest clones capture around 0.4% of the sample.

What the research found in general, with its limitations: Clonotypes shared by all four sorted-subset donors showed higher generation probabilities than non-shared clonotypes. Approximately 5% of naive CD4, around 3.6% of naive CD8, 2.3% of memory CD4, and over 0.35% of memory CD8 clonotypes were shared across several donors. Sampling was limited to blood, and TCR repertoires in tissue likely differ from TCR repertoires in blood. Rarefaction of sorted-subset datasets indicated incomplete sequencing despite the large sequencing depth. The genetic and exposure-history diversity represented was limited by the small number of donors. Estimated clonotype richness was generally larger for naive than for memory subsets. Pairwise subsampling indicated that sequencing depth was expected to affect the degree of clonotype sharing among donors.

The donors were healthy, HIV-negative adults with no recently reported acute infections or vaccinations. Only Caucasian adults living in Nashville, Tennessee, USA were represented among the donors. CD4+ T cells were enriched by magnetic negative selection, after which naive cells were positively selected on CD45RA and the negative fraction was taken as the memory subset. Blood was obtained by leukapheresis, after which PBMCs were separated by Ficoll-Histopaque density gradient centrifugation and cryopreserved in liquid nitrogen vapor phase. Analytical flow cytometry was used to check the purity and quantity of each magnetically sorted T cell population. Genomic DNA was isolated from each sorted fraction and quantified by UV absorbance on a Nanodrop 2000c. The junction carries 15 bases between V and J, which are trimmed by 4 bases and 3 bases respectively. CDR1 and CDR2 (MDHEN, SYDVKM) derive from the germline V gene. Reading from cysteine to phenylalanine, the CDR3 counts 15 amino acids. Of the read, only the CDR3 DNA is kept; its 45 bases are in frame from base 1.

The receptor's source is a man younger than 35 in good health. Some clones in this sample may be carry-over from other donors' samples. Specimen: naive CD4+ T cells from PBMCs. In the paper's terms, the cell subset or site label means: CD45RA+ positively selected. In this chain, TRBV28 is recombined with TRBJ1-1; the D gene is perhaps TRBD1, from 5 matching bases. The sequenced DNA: TGTGCCAGCAGTTCCCCTTCTCGAGGGGACACTGAAGCTTTCTTT. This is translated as CASSSPSRGDTEAFF. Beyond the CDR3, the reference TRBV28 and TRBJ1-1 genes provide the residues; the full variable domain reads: DVKVTQSSRYLVKRTGEKVFLECVQDMDHENMFWYRQDPGLGLRLIYFSYDVKMKEKGDIPEGYSVSREKKERFSLILESASTNQTSMYLCASSSPSRGDTEAFFGQGTRLTVV.